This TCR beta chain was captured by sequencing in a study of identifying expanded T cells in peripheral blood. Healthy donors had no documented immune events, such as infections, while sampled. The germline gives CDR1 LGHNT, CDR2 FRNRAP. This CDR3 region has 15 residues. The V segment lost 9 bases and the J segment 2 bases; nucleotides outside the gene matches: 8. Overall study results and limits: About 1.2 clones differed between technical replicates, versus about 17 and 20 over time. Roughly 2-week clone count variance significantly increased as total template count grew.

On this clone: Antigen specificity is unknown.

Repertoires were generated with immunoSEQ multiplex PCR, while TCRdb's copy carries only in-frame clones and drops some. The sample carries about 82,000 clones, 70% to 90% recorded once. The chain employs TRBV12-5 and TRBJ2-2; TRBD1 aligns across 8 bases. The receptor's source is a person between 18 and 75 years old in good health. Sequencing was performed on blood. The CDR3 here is CASNSGQANTGELFF. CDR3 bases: TGTGCTAGCAACTCGGGACAGGCCAACACCGGGGAGCTGTTTTTT.